This T cell receptor (beta chain) was profiled in a study of regulatory T cells in long-lasting Graves disease. Construction of TCR beta libraries relied on iRepertoire HTBI primers and on Arm-PCR targeting CDR3 regions. TCRdb fed the multiplex PCR reads into MiXCR, producing one record per CDR3 protein. The table records 600,000 to 850,000 distinct CDR3 sequences, around 30% of them present only once. A note on this clonotype: Its antigen remains unknown.

This CDR3 contains 15 residues. Deletions cut 9 bases from V and 6 bases from J, with 21 bases between. Germline values: CDR1 LNHDA, CDR2 SQIVND (reference sequence). Sample time point: persistent/refractory GD, antithyroid drugs over 5 years with positive TRAb. RNA from PBMCs was the source of the TCR library. Study observations and caveats: Persistent Graves' patients showed a TCR diversity that was lower than that of newly diagnosed ones.

The chain joins TRBV19 to TRBJ1-5; maybe TRBD1 (5 bases). This clonotype originated in a female donor with Graves disease. The specimen comprised peripheral blood mononuclear cells (PBMCs), sampled when the disease was refractory, from a patient treated with antithyroid drugs. The CDR3 sequence: CASLPSQGMGQPQHF. The CDR3 region has the DNA TGTGCCAGCCTACCCTCGCAGGGTATGGGTCAGCCCCAGCATTTT.